These 5 T cell receptor beta chains share one sample of origin, sequenced in a study of CD8 T cells in ankylosing spondylitis. TCRdb redid the calling of the 5' RACE reads with MiXCR, one entry per CDR3 protein. The sample records 30,000 or so distinct CDR3 sequences, less than 6.5% being singletons. The material sequenced was blood, either unsorted or a sorted T cell fraction (not recorded which). These receptors were taken from a female donor with ankylosing spondylitis or in good health (not recorded which).

This clonotype was seen many times. The chain has TRBV9 and TRBJ1-4, with D uncertain. Germline V lookup: CDR1 SGDLS, CDR2 YYNGEE. The CDR3 length is 15 residues. The germline V and J ends were trimmed by 0 bases and 5 bases, with 11 bases remaining between them. The CDR3 DNA reads TGTGCCAGCAGCGTAGGGTGGCAGACAAATGAAAAACTGTTTTTT. Its protein is CASSVGWQTNEKLFF.

This clonotype showed up just a few times. The chain recombines TRBV9 with TRBJ2-7; D unresolved. V was clipped by 2 bases and J by 3 bases, with 12 bases between them. From germline, CDR1 is SGDLS and CDR2 YYNGEE. The CDR3 is made up of 14 amino acids. In DNA, the CDR3 is TGTGCCAGCAGCGTTAACCAGGATCACTACGAGCAGTACTTC. It encodes CASSVNQDHYEQYF.

Many counts were recorded for this clonotype. This chain connects TRBV9 to TRBJ2-3; TRBD1 might be the D (5 bases). Germline loops: CDR1 SGDLS, CDR2 YYNGEE. The CDR3 consists of 14 residues. The germline V and J ends were trimmed by 3 bases and 2 bases, with 10 bases remaining between them. The CDR3 DNA follows: TGTGCCAGCAGCGACAGGTTTTACACAGATACGCAGTATTTT. Encoded protein: CASSDRFYTDTQYF.

The chain recombines TRBV9 with TRBJ2-3; D possibly matches TRBD1 or TRBD2 (5 bases each). Trimming pared 0 bases from V and 7 bases from J, leaving 12 bases between. Germline V gene lookup returns CDR1 SGDLS and CDR2 YYNGEE. This CDR3 spans 14 amino acids. The CDR3 sequence: CASSVDLGTHTQYF. The CDR3 DNA reads TGTGCCAGCAGCGTAGACTTGGGGACCCATACGCAGTATTTT.

This clonotype was picked up a small number of times. V and J are TRBV9 and TRBJ2-1, with D perhaps matching TRBD1 (6 bases). The V end was cut by 0 bases, the J end by 7 bases, with 14 bases between. CDR1 is SGDLS and CDR2 is YYNGEE in the germline V gene. This CDR3 region has 15 residues. In nucleotides, the CDR3 is TGTGCCAGCAGCGTAGGAAGCGTGGGGGCAAATGAGCAGTTCTTC. Encoded protein: CASSVGSVGANEQFF.